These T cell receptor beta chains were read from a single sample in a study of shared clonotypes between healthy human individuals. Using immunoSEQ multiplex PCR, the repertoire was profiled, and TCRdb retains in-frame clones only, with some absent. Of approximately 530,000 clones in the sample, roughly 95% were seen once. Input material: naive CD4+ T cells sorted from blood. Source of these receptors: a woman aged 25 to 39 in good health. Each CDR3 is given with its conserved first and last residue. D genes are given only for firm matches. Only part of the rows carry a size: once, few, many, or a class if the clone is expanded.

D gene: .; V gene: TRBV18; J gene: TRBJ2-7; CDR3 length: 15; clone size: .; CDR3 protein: CASSLYGRVDGEQYF; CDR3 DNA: TGTGCCAGCTCACTCTACGGGCGCGTAGACGGCGAGCAGTACTTC
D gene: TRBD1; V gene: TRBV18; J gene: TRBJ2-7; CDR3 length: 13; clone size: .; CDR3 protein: CASSWDRSYEQYF; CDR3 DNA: TGTGCCAGCTCCTGGGACAGGAGCTACGAGCAGTACTTC
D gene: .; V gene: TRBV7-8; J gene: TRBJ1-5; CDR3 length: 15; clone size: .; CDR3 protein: CASSQARGSNQPQHF; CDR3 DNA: TGTGCCAGCAGCCAGGCACGGGGTAGCAATCAGCCCCAGCATTTT
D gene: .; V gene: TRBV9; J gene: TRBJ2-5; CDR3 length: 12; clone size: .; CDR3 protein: CASSSRLETQYF; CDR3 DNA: TGTGCCAGCAGCTCCCGGTTAGAGACCCAGTACTTC
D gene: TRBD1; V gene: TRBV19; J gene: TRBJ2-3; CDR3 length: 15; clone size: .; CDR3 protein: CASSIRDRSTDTQYF; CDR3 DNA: TGTGCCAGTAGTATCCGGGACAGAAGCACAGATACGCAGTATTTT
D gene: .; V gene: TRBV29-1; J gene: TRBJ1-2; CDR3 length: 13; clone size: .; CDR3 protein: CSVDLPDSHGYAF; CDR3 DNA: TGCAGCGTTGACCTACCGGACAGCCACGGCTACGCCTTC
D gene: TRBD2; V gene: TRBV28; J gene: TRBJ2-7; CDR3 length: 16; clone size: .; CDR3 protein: CASSPPGLAGNYEQYF; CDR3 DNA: TGTGCCAGCAGTCCCCCCGGACTAGCGGGGAACTACGAGCAGTACTTC
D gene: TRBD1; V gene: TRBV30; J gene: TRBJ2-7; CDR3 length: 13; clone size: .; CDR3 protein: CAWKRTGSYEQYF; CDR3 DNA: TGTGCCTGGAAGAGGACAGGGAGCTACGAGCAGTACTTC
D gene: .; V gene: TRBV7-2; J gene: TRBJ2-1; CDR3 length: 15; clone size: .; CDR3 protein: CASSSRLGTGDEQFF; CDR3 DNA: TGTGCCAGCAGCTCGCGACTAGGCACTGGGGATGAGCAGTTCTTC
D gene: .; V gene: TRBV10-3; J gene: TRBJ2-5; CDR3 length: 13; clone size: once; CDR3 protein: CAISPAGVETQYF; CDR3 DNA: TGTGCCATCAGCCCAGCAGGGGTAGAGACCCAGTACTTC
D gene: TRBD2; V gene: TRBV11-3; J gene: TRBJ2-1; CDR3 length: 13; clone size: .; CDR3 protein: CASSLAGANEQFF; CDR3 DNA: TGTGCCAGCAGCCTAGCGGGAGCAAATGAGCAGTTCTTC
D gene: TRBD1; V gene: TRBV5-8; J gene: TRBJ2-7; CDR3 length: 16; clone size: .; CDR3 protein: CASSFSLGQAYYEQYF; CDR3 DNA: TGTGCCAGCAGCTTTTCCTTGGGACAGGCGTACTACGAGCAGTACTTC
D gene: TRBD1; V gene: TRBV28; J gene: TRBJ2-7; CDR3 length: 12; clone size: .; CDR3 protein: CATQGQAREQYF; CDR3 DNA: TGTGCCACACAAGGACAGGCAAGAGAGCAGTACTTC
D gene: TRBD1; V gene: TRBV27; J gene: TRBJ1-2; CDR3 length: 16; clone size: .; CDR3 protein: CASSLKLGTENYGYTF; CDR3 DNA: TGTGCCAGCAGTTTAAAACTGGGGACAGAAAACTATGGCTACACCTTC
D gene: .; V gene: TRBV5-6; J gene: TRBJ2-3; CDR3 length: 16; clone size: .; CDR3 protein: CASSQNRGIYTDTQYF; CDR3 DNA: TGTGCCAGCAGCCAAAATCGGGGTATTTATACAGATACGCAGTATTTT
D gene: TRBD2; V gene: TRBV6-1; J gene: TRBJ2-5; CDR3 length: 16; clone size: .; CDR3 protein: CASSGEGLAGQETQYF; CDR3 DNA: TGTGCCAGCAGTGGGGAGGGACTAGCGGGGCAAGAGACCCAGTACTTC
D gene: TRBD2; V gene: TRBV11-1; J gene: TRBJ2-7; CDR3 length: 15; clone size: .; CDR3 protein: CASSLLRTRGYEQYF; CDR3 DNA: TGTGCCAGCAGCTTACTTCGGACTAGGGGCTACGAGCAGTACTTC
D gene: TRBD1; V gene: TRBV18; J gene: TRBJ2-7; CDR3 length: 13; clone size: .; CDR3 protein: CASSSGQGYEQYF; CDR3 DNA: TGTGCCAGCTCATCGGGACAGGGCTACGAGCAGTACTTC
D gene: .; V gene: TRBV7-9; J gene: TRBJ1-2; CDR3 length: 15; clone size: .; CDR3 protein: CASSLAQGASYGYTF; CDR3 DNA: TGTGCCAGCAGCTTAGCCCAGGGCGCCTCTTATGGCTACACCTTC
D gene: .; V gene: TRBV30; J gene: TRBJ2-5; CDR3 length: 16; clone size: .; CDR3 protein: CAWSKPDWLEEETQYF; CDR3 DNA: TGTGCCTGGAGTAAACCGGACTGGCTCGAAGAAGAGACCCAGTACTTC
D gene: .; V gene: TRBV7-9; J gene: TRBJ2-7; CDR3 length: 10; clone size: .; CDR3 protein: CASGHYEQYF; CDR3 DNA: TGTGCCAGCGGACACTACGAGCAGTACTTC
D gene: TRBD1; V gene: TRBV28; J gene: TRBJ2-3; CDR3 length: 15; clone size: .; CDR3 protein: CASRRSGTGPDTQYF; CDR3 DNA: TGTGCCAGCAGGAGATCCGGGACAGGGCCAGATACGCAGTATTTT
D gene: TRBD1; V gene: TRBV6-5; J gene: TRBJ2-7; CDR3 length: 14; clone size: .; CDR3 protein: CASSYDRDSYEQYF; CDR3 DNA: TGTGCCAGCAGTTACGACCGGGACAGCTACGAGCAGTACTTC
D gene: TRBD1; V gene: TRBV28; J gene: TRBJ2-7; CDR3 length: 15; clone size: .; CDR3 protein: CASSAGTGVFYEQYF; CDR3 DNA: TGTGCCAGCAGTGCCGGGACAGGGGTTTTCTACGAGCAGTACTTC
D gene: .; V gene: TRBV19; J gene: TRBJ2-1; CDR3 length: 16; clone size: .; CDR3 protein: CASSISTLTSRNEQFF; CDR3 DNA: TGTGCCAGTAGTATTTCTACCCTGACTAGTCGCAATGAGCAGTTCTTC
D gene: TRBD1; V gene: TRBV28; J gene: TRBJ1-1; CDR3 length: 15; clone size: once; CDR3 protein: CASRRWQGADTEAFF; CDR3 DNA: TGTGCCAGCAGACGATGGCAGGGGGCGGACACTGAAGCTTTCTTT
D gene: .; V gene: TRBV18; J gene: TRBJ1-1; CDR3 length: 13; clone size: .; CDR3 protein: CASSPLRDTEAFF; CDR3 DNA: TGTGCCAGCTCACCATTAAGGGACACTGAAGCTTTCTTT
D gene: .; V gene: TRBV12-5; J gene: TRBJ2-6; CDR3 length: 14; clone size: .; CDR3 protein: CARARGAGANVLTF; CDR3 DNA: TGTGCTAGGGCCCGTGGTGCTGGGGCCAACGTCCTGACTTTC
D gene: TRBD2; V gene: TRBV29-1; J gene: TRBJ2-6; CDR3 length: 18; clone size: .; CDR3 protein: CSVTGTSGGSAGANVLTF; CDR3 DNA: TGCAGCGTAACCGGGACTAGCGGGGGGAGCGCTGGGGCCAACGTCCTGACTTTC
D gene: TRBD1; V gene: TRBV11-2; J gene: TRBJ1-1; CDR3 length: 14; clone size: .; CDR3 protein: CASSTSGGSTEAFF; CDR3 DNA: TGTGCCAGCAGCACCTCAGGGGGCTCTACTGAAGCTTTCTTT
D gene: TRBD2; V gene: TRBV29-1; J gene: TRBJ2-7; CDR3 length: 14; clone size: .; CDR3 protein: CSVRPRLALREQYF; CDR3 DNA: TGCAGCGTTAGGCCCCGACTAGCGCTCCGTGAGCAGTACTTC
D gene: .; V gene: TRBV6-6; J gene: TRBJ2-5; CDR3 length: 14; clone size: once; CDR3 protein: CASSKGGPAKTQYF; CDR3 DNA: TGTGCCAGCAGTAAAGGGGGACCCGCAAAGACCCAGTACTTC
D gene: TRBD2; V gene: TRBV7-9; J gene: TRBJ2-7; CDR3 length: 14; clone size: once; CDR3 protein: CASSQSGAPYEQYF; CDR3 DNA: TGTGCCAGCAGCCAAAGCGGGGCCCCCTACGAGCAGTACTTC
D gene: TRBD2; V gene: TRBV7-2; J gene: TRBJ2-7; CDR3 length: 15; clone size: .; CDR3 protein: CASSFEAGGSYEQYF; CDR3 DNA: TGTGCCAGCAGCTTTGAGGCGGGAGGAAGCTACGAGCAGTACTTC
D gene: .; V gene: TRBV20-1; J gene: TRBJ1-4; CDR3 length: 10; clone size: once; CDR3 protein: CSARNEKLFF; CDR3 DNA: TGCAGTGCTAGAAATGAAAAACTGTTTTTT
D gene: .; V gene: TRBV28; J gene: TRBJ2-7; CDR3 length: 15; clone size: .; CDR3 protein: CASSFLVVGSVEQYF; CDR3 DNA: TGTGCCAGCAGTTTTTTAGTCGTGGGGTCCGTGGAGCAGTACTTC
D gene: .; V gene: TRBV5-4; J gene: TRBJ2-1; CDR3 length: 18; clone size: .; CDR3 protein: CASSLERRRTDGYNEQFF; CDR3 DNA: TGTGCCAGCAGCTTGGAGCGGCGAAGGACCGACGGATACAATGAGCAGTTCTTC
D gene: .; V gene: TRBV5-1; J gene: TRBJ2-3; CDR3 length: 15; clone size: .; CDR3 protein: CASSPRDGNTDTQYF; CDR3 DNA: TGCGCCAGCAGCCCCCGGGACGGGAACACAGATACGCAGTATTTT
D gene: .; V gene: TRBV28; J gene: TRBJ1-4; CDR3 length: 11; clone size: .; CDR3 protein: CASRKNEKLFF; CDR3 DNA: TGTGCCAGCAGGAAAAATGAAAAACTGTTTTTT
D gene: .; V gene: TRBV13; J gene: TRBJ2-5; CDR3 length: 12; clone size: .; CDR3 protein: CASSLLSETQYF; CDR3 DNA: TGTGCCAGCAGCCTCCTCTCGGAGACCCAGTACTTC
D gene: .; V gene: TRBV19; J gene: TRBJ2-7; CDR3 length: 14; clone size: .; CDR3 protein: CASSIALSSYEQYF; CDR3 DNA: TGTGCCAGTAGTATAGCATTAAGTAGCTACGAGCAGTACTTC
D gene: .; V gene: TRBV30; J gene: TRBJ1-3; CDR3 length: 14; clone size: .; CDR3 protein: CAWSDKRSGNTIYF; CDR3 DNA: TGTGCCTGGAGTGACAAACGCTCTGGAAACACCATATATTTT
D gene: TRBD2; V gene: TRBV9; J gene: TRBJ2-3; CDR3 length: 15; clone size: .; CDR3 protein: CASSPWEGLTDTQYF; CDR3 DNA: TGTGCCAGCAGCCCTTGGGAGGGCCTCACAGATACGCAGTATTTT
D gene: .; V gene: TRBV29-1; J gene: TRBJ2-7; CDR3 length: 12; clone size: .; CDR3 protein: CNVVGASYEQYF; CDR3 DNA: TGCAACGTAGTGGGAGCTTCCTACGAGCAGTACTTC
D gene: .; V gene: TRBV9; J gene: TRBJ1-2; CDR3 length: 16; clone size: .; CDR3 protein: CASTPGLGLLEGGYTF; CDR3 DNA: TGTGCCAGCACCCCTGGGCTAGGCCTTCTCGAGGGTGGCTACACCTTC
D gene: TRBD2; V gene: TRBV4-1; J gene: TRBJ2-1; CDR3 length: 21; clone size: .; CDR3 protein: CASSQPARGALAGSSYNEQFF; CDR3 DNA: TGCGCCAGCAGCCAACCAGCCCGGGGGGCCCTAGCGGGGTCCTCCTACAATGAGCAGTTCTTC
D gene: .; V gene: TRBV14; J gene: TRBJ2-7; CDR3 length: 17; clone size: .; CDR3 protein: CASSQDSLRGGFNEQYF; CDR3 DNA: TGTGCCAGCAGCCAAGATTCTTTGCGGGGCGGGTTCAACGAGCAGTACTTC
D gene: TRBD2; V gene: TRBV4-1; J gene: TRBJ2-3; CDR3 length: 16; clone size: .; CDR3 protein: CASSLPGTSGTDTQYF; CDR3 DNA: TGCGCCAGCAGCCTCCCCGGGACTAGCGGCACAGATACGCAGTATTTT
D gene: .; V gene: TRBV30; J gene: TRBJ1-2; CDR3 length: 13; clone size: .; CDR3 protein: CAWSTGTVYGYTF; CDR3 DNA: TGTGCCTGGAGTACCGGGACGGTCTATGGCTACACCTTC
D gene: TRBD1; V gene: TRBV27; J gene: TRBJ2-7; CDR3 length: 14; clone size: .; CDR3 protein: CASRPGGKFYEQYF; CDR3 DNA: TGTGCCAGCCGACCAGGGGGCAAGTTCTACGAGCAGTACTTC
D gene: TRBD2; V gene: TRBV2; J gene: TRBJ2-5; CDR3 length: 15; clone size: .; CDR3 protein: CASSPGLAGEETQYF; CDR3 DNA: TGTGCCAGCAGCCCCGGACTAGCGGGGGAAGAGACCCAGTACTTC
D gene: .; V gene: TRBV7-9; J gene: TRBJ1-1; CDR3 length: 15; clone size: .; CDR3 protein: CASSLNQGRNTEAFF; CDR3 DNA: TGTGCCAGCAGCCTCAACCAGGGAAGGAACACTGAAGCTTTCTTT